Below are 23 T cell receptor beta chains sequenced from a single sample in a study of memory CD4+ T cells and cytomegalovirus serostatus. Profiled with immunoSEQ multiplex PCR; TCRdb holds only in-frame clones, not every one. The table records around 53,000 clones, around 82% of them present only once. Single viable CD3+CD4+CD8-CD45RO+ cells were sorted as the memory CD4+ T cells. Source material: memory CD4+ T cells from blood. The receptors were gathered from an adult in good health and CMV-seropositive.

This chain uses TRBV7-2 with TRBJ2-6; no reliable D call. CDR1 and CDR2 (germline): SGHTA, FQGNSA. CDR3 length equals 13 residues. Trimming took 7 bases from V and 6 from J, leaving 10 bases between them. CDR3 DNA: TGTGCCAGCATCCCCACCGCGGCCAACGTCCTGACTTTC. Residues: CASIPTAANVLTF.

CDR3 sequence (DNA): TGCGCCAGCTCGCTCTACCGAGACACCGGGGAGCTGTTTTTT. Encoded protein: CASSLYRDTGELFF. The V and J genes are TRBV4-1 and TRBJ2-2; no reliable D call. The V gene lost 8 bases and the J gene lost 3 bases, with 13 bases spanning the gap. CDR3 length: 14 residues. CDR1 and CDR2 from the germline V gene are MGHRA and YSYEKL.

CDR3 region: CASSPGGSVYEQYF. The CDR3 DNA reads TGTGCCAGCAGCCCAGGGGGTAGCGTTTACGAGCAGTACTTC. The chain recombines TRBV7-6 with TRBJ2-7; 7 bases are a match to TRBD1. Trimming cost V 5 bases and J 4 bases; bases outside gene matches: 8. The CDR3 is 14 residues long. From germline, CDR1 is SGHVS and CDR2 FNYEAQ.

The V gene is TRBV28, the J gene TRBJ1-5; no reliable D call. V was shortened by 6 bases and J by 4 bases, with 10 bases between the two germline ends. Germline V gene sequence: CDR1 MDHEN, CDR2 SYDVKM. The CDR3 is 13 residues long. The CDR3 region has the DNA TGTGCCAGCAGAGTGGACGGGAATCAGCCCCAGCATTTT. Protein product: CASRVDGNQPQHF.

The chain joins TRBV6-6 to TRBJ2-7, with D tentatively TRBD2 (5 bases). Germline assignment: CDR1 MNHNY and CDR2 SVGAGI (reference sequence). The CDR3 loop spans 14 amino acids. Between the trimmed V and J ends, which lost 5 bases and 2 bases, there was a span of 13 bases. This CDR3 reads CASSTAGLPYEQYF. DNA for the CDR3: TGTGCCAGCAGTACGGCGGGCCTCCCCTACGAGCAGTACTTC.

The chain employs TRBV18 and TRBJ2-3, with D hard to call. This CDR3 region has 14 residues. The germline V gene encodes CDR1 KGHSH and CDR2 LQKENI. Trimming cost V 6 bases and J 0 bases, with 10 bases left between them. CDR3 coding DNA: TGTGCCAGCTCTTCGGAGTCTAGCACAGATACGCAGTATTTT. Protein sequence: CASSSESSTDTQYF. Combining the CDR3 with reference TRBV18 and TRBJ2-3 gives the whole variable domain NAGVMQNPRHLVRRRGQEARLRCSPMKGHSHVYWYRQLPEEGLKFMVYLQKENIIDESGMPKERFSAEFPKEGPSILRIQQVVRGDSAAYFCASSSESSTDTQYFGPGTRLTVL.

The gene calls are TRBV7-2 and TRBJ2-5, with 9 bases identical to TRBD1. The J segment lost 5 bases and the V segment lost 4 bases, leaving 5 bases of the junction unmatched. Germline V gene lookup returns CDR1 SGHTA and CDR2 FQGNSA. CDR3 length: 14 amino acids. The CDR3 here is CASSSDRGRETQYF. CDR3 sequence (DNA): TGTGCCAGCAGCTCGGACAGGGGCCGGGAGACCCAGTACTTC.

This chain joins TRBV25-1 and TRBJ2-1, with TRBD2 matching over 8 bases. The V and J ends lost 6 bases and 11 bases, in that order; junction bases with no gene match: 9. This CDR3 region has 13 residues. CDR1 is MGHDK and CDR2 is SYGVNS in the germline V gene. CDR3 nucleotide sequence: TGTGCCAGCAGACGACACGGGGGGGGTCAGCAGTTCTTC. Amino acids: CASRRHGGGQQFF.

This sequence joins TRBV5-1 and TRBJ1-1; 7 nucleotides align to TRBD1. V lost 4 bases to trimming and J lost 0 bases; unmatched junction nucleotides: 6. CDR1 and CDR2 (germline): SGHRS, YFSETQ. The CDR3 extends over 15 amino acids. This CDR3 reads CASSPGQAMNTEAFF. The DNA for the CDR3 is TGCGCCAGCAGCCCCGGACAGGCCATGAACACTGAAGCTTTCTTT. Variable domain in full (rest from reference TRBV5-1 and TRBJ1-1): KAGVTQTPRYLIKTRGQQVTLSCSPISGHRSVSWYQQTPGQGLQFLFEYFSETQRNKGNFPGRFSGRQFSNSRSEMNVSTLELGDSALYLCASSPGQAMNTEAFFGQGTRLTVV.

Comment on this clone: This CDR3 is also generated by other DNA sequences in the sample. In DNA form, the CDR3 reads TGTGCCAGCTCACCCTCGACAGGAAACTATGGCTACACCTTC. The encoded protein is CASSPSTGNYGYTF. The chain combines TRBV18 with TRBJ1-2; D is perhaps TRBD1 (6 bases). V was pared by 3 bases and J by 2 bases, with 10 bases between. This CDR3 has 14 amino acids. Germline V CDR1 and CDR2: KGHSH, LQKENI.

This clone was counted once. The CDR3 nucleotides are TGTGCCAGCAGTGGGGGAAGCTCTGGGGCCAACGTCCTGACTTTC. Protein product: CASSGGSSGANVLTF. The J gene is TRBJ2-6, the V gene TRBV6-5, with D perhaps assigned TRBD1 or TRBD2 (5 bases each). This CDR3 has 15 residues. V was shortened by 5 bases and J by 0 bases, with 8 bases between the two germline ends. The germline gives CDR1 MNHEY, CDR2 SVGAGI.

Only one count was recorded for this clone. The V call is TRBV18, the J call TRBJ1-2; TRBD1 might be the D (5 bases). Germline CDR1 is KGHSH and CDR2 is LQKENI. The CDR3 runs 15 residues. Trimming took off 4 bases at V and 7 bases at J, with 19 bases between the two ends. Here the CDR3 DNA reads TGTGCCAGCTCACTCGGGCAGCCCCAGGGTGGTGGCTACACCTTC. Translated, it gives CASSLGQPQGGGYTF.

This sequence joins TRBV7-9 and TRBJ2-5; D tentatively fits TRBD1 or TRBD2 (6 bases each). CDR3 length: 13 amino acids. CDR1 is SEHNR and CDR2 is FQNEAQ in the germline V gene (reference sequence). Trimming removed 5 bases from V and 6 bases from J, with 13 bases in between. CDR3: CASSLQGRKTQYF. The CDR3 DNA reads as TGTGCCAGCAGCCTCCAGGGGAGGAAGACCCAGTACTTC.

The chain is built from TRBV27 and TRBJ1-5; 12 bases are shared with TRBD1. Germline assignment: CDR1 MNHEY and CDR2 SMNVEV (reference sequence). V shed 5 bases and J 0 bases; nucleotides not matched to a gene: 5. The CDR3 length is 17 residues. The DNA of the CDR3 is TGTGCCAGCAGTGCGGGACAGGGGGCTGGTAGCAATCAGCCCCAGCATTTT. Protein sequence: CASSAGQGAGSNQPQHF.

This clone has only one observation. J is TRBJ1-5 and V is TRBV7-8, with TRBD1 as a possible D gene (6 bases). The CDR3 has 15 amino acids. Looked up from germline, CDR1 is SGHVS and CDR2 is FQNEAQ. Trimming cost V 5 bases and J 0 bases, with 11 bases left between them. CDR3 coding DNA: TGTGCCAGCAGCCCGACAGGTTTTAGCAATCAGCCCCAGCATTTT. Translated: CASSPTGFSNQPQHF.

The chain has TRBV9 and TRBJ2-3; no firm D call. Germline loops: CDR1 SGDLS, CDR2 YYNGEE. This CDR3 spans 15 amino acids. With 0 bases removed from V and 0 bases from J, the gap between germline ends came to 8 bases. CDR3 in DNA: TGTGCCAGCAGCGTAGACCGCAGGAGCACAGATACGCAGTATTTT. Its protein is CASSVDRRSTDTQYF.

The J gene is TRBJ1-1, the V gene TRBV6-1, with a possible D match to TRBD1 (6 bases). CDR1 is MNHNS and CDR2 is SASEGT in the germline V gene. The CDR3 runs 13 residues. This CDR3 reads CAINGGWATEAFF. The CDR3 bases are TGTGCGATCAATGGGGGCTGGGCCACTGAAGCTTTCTTT.

The V gene is TRBV25-1, the J gene TRBJ2-7; D tentatively fits TRBD1 or TRBD2 (6 bases each). The CDR3 consists of 16 residues. V lost 3 bases, J lost 3 bases, and 18 bases lay in between. Germline CDR1 is MGHDK and CDR2 is SYGVNS. CDR3 in amino acids: CASSDLATGRRYEQYF. DNA of the CDR3: TGTGCCAGCAGTGACCTCGCAACAGGGAGGCGCTACGAGCAGTACTTC.

This chain joins TRBV15 and TRBJ2-7, with D possibly TRBD1 on 6 matching bases. The CDR3 runs to 13 residues. Germline loops: CDR1 LNHNV, CDR2 YYDKDF (reference sequence). Deletions cut 4 bases from V and 6 bases from J, with 13 bases between. The CDR3 bases are TGTGCCACCAGCAACCGACAGGCGGGCGAGCAGTACTTC. Translation: CATSNRQAGEQYF. Based on the CDR3 plus reference TRBV15 and TRBJ2-7, the full variable domain is DAMVIQNPRYQVTQFGKPVTLSCSQTLNHNVMYWYQQKSSQAPKLLFHYYDKDFNNEADTPDNFQSRRPNTSFCFLDIRSPGLGDTAMYLCATSNRQAGEQYFGPGTRLTVT.

The V call is TRBV19, the J call TRBJ2-7; D is perhaps TRBD1 (6 bases). CDR1 is LNHDA, CDR2 SQIVND, per germline (reference sequence). The CDR3 runs 15 residues. V was shortened by 4 bases and J by 6 bases, with 19 bases between the two germline ends. For the CDR3, the DNA is TGTGCCAGTAGTACCGGGACGGGACACCCTCGCGAGCAGTACTTC. It codes for CASSTGTGHPREQYF. Supplemented by reference TRBV19 and TRBJ2-7, the full variable domain reads DGGITQSPKYLFRKEGQNVTLSCEQNLNHDAMYWYRQDPGQGLRLIYYSQIVNDFQKGDIAEGYSVSREKKESFPLTVTSAQKNPTAFYLCASSTGTGHPREQYFGPGTRLTVT.

A note on this clone: Other DNA sequences in this sample translate to the same CDR3. The chain is built from TRBV11-2 and TRBJ2-7, with 11 bases that match TRBD1. The length of the CDR3 is 14 residues. Germline V lookup: CDR1 SGHAT, CDR2 FQNNGV. V lost 4 bases, J lost 4 bases, and 3 bases stayed unmatched. CDR3 amino acids: CASSWGDRGYEQYF. The CDR3 region has the DNA TGTGCCAGCAGCTGGGGGGACAGGGGGTACGAGCAGTACTTC.

This clone appeared once. Mismatch with germline at one junction end may stem from a read error. J is TRBJ1-3 and V is TRBV11-2; possibly TRBD1 for D (5 bases). Germline CDR1 SGHAT, CDR2 FQNNGV. The CDR3 contains 12 residues. The CDR3 sequence is CASSLDRGEGHF. The CDR3 DNA reads as TGTGCCAGCAGCTTAGACCGCGGTGAGGGACATTTT.

The chain recombines TRBV6-1 with TRBJ2-5; weak D call: TRBD2 (5 bases). Germline CDR1 is MNHNS and CDR2 is SASEGT. The CDR3 consists of 12 residues. The V end was cut by 5 bases, the J end by 4 bases, with 8 bases between. CDR3 amino acids: CASSPGRETQYF. The CDR3 DNA reads TGTGCCAGCAGTCCGGGGAGAGAGACCCAGTACTTC.